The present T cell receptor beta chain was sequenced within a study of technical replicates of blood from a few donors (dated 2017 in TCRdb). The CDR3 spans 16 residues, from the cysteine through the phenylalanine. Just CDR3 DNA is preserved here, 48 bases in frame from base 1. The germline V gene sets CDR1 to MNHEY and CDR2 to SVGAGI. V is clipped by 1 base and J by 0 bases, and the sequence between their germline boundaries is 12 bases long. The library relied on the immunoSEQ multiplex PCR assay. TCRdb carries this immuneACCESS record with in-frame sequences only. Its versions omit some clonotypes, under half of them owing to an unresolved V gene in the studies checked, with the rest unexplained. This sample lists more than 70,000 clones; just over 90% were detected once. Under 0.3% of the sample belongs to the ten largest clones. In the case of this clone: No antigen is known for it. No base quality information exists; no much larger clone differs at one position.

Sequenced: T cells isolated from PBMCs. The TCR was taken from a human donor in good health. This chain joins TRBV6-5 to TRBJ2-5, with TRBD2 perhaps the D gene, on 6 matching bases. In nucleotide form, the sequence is TGTGCCAGCAGTTACTTCAGCGGGCCCAACCAAGAGACCCAGTACTTC. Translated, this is CASSYFSGPNQETQYF.